This passage covers 5 T cell receptor beta chains from one sample sequenced in a study of a mutant IDH1 vaccine in newly diagnosed glioma. Time point denoted: week 47, end of study. The investigators gave 300 ug of mutant IDH1 20-mer peptide in each vaccine dose, together with topical imiquimod. Method: immunoSEQ multiplex PCR; TCRdb's copy keeps in-frame clones and lacks some. The data show some 38,000 clones, roughly 70% seen once. Their cognate antigens are unknown. Here the sequenced sample was PBMCs, taken from a glioma patient whose treatment included an IDH1 peptide vaccine. The receptor set was obtained from a man in his forties with glioma.

This clone was recorded a few times. The CDR3 DNA sequence: TGTGCCAGCAGTTCTAGCGGGAGGGAAAATGAGCAGTTCTTC. Protein sequence: CASSSSGRENEQFF. The chain couples TRBV28 to TRBJ2-1; TRBD2 matches 12 bases. There are 14 residues in the CDR3. CDR1 MDHEN and CDR2 SYDVKM come from the germline V gene. J gave up 7 bases and V 4 bases, and 2 bases lay outside the gene matches.

The genes are TRBV19 and TRBJ2-1, with D hard to call. This CDR3 comprises 14 residues. Germline V gene data show CDR1 as LNHDA and CDR2 as SQIVND (reference sequence). V was clipped by 5 bases and J by 4 bases, with 12 bases between them. The DNA of the CDR3 is TGTGCCAGTAGTCCAGGACCCCTATACAATGAGCAGTTCTTC. It codes for CASSPGPLYNEQFF. The variable domain in full, completed from reference TRBV19 and TRBJ2-1, reads DGGITQSPKYLFRKEGQNVTLSCEQNLNHDAMYWYRQDPGQGLRLIYYSQIVNDFQKGDIAEGYSVSREKKESFPLTVTSAQKNPTAFYLCASSPGPLYNEQFFGPGTRLTVL.

Concerning this clone itself: At one boundary the junction diverges from the germline segment, which might be a read error. V usage is TRBV9 and J usage is TRBJ1-2, with a weak D call TRBD1 (6 bases). This CDR3 comprises 13 residues. CDR1 is SGDLS and CDR2 is YYNGEE in the germline V gene. The CDR3 DNA reads TGTGCCAGCCGTAACAGGGAGAACTGTGGCTACACCTTC. Encoded protein: CASRNRENCGYTF.

The rearrangement joins TRBV6-6 to TRBJ1-4; 8 positions agree with TRBD1. CDR1 and CDR2 from the germline V gene are MNHNY and SVGAGI (reference sequence). Losses at the gene ends were 5 bases for V and 8 bases for J; bases not matched to a gene: 13. The CDR3 is 16 amino acids. CDR3 bases: TGTGCCAGCAGTGGGGCGACAGGGGTAAGGGACGAAAAACTGTTTTTT. This encodes CASSGATGVRDEKLFF.

This clone has just a few counts. The CDR3 loop is CASSDTGGRQPQHF. DNA for the CDR3: TGTGCCAGCAGCGACACAGGGGGGAGGCAGCCCCAGCATTTT. The V and J genes are TRBV6-4 and TRBJ1-5; 8 positions agree with TRBD1. Germline loops: CDR1 MRHNA, CDR2 SNTAGT. The length of the CDR3 is 14 residues. The V and J ends lost 6 bases and 7 bases, in that order; junction bases with no gene match: 8.